Sequencing of this T cell receptor beta chain was carried out in a study of CD8+ T cells in alopecia areata (dated by TCRdb to the late 2010s). Regarding the research as a whole: The treated patients, all with moderate-to-severe alopecia areata, were enrolled in an open-label pilot trial of oral tofacitinib given at 5 to 10 mg twice daily. Tofacitinib was administered for 6 to 18 months, and 6 months of follow-up off drug were then conducted to assess delayed response and recurrence. For the treated patients, the SALT score, which quantifies what percentage of scalp surface area is affected, served as the measure of disease severity. In both human patients and the C3H/HeJ mouse model, the study applied high-throughput TCRbeta sequencing to look at T cell clonal expansion in alopecia areata. On the human side, TCRbeta sequencing was run on scalp tissue and on sorted CD4+ and CD8+ peripheral blood T cells from healthy controls and from alopecia areata patients with either patchy or totalis/universalis disease. Biopsies were taken from tofacitinib-treated patients at baseline and again at 4 and 24 weeks into treatment, and several of those patients also had a later scalp biopsy. Scalp clonality was compared among normal scalp (n=4), patchy alopecia areata scalp (n=8), and alopecia totalis/universalis scalp (n=8). The RNA source kit depended on sample type: the PAXgene miRNA kit for fixed scalp, the miRNeasy kit for PBMCs, and the RNeasy kit for mouse skin. TCRbeta CDR3 regions were amplified by immunoSEQ multiplex PCR using 35 Vbeta forward and 13 Jbeta reverse primers. Paper-wide results and their limitations: Shared TCR sequences between patients were less evident than in mice, which may be partly attributable to HLA diversity in the patient population. Compared with normal scalp, lesional scalp, particularly in alopecia totalis/universalis, had higher clonality and more expanded CD8+ clones, which suggests antigenic drive. Scalp TCR repertoire analysis is complicated because resident alphabeta T cells in normal human skin are also sequenced, whereas mouse skin is dominated by gammadelta T cells. During tofacitinib treatment, many expanded lesional clones remained in scalp and blood, and this persistence may partly explain relapse after treatment is stopped. Because the treated cohort was small and had just a single nonresponder, larger studies are needed to establish links between baseline CD8+ expansion and response. Scalp clonality and the number of expanded CD8+ clones among the top 100 scalp clones were significantly decreased by tofacitinib.

Remarks on this clone: Its antigen is currently not known. One base away there is no much larger clone; base qualities are not given.

The time point label here, explained by the study, means: around 28 days on oral tofacitinib. Reading the label with the study, this specimen's treatment or condition is: oral pan-JAK inhibitor, 5-10 mg twice daily. Peripheral blood and lesional scalp punch biopsies were obtained from patients with alopecia areata. PBMCs were isolated by density centrifugation and stained for CD3, CD4 and CD8, and CD4+ and CD8+ T cells were sorted on a FACSAria. Library preparation employed the immunoSEQ multiplex PCR assay. RNA was extracted from all samples and reverse transcribed into cDNA, which served as template for TCR sequencing. SuperScript III was used for first-strand cDNA synthesis, primed with a 2:1 mix of oligo-dT and random hexamers. A synthetic immune receptor repertoire was used to assess amplification bias, and residual bias was removed computationally. The paper's processing steps were these. Raw reads were preprocessed to remove errors, and CDR3 was defined by IMGT conventions from the conserved cysteine to phenylalanine. Clonality was calculated as 1 minus Shannon entropy normalized by log2 of the number of productive unique TCRs. Scalp TCRbeta sequences were cross-referenced with sorted blood CD4 and CD8 repertoires so that the CD4 or CD8 identity of scalp clones could be inferred. This immuneACCESS table, as held by TCRdb, lists in-frame sequences with V and J called but not all clones. Of the missing ones, under half trace to an unresolved V gene in checked studies; the others have no known cause. D and trimming come from the DNA, and the V and J calls and clone size come from that table. Within this sample are about 39,000 clones, with about three fifths of them counted one time only. The ten largest clonotypes hold 20% to 25% of the sample.

This sequence originates from a human donor with alopecia areata. The sample consisted of CD8+ T cells sorted from blood, taken at week 4, from a patient treated with tofacitinib.

The CDR3 has the sequence CASSTGTELFF. The DNA sequence reads TGTGCCAGCAGCACCGGGACCGAGCTGTTTTTT. The rearranged segments are TRBV5-6 and TRBJ2-2; the D gene assignment is perhaps TRBD1 or TRBD2, with each matching 5 bases. The V and J ends are trimmed by 4 bases and 11 bases, leaving 9 bases between them. Looking up the germline V gene yields CDR1 SGHDT and CDR2 YYEEEE. Inclusive of the bounding cysteine and phenylalanine, the CDR3 is 11 residues long. CDR3 DNA is the only sequence kept; it has 33 bases, read in frame from the first base.